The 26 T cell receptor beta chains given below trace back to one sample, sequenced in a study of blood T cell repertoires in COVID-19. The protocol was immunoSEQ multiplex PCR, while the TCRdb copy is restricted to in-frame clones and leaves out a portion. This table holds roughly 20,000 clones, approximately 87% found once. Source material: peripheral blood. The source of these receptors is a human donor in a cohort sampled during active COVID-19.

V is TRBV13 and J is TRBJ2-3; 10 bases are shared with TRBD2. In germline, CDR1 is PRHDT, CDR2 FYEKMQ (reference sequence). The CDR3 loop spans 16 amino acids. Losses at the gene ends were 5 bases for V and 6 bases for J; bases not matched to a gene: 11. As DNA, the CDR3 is TGTGCCAGCAGCCCCCGGACTAGCGGAGCTTTGGATACGCAGTATTTT. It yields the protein CASSPRTSGALDTQYF.

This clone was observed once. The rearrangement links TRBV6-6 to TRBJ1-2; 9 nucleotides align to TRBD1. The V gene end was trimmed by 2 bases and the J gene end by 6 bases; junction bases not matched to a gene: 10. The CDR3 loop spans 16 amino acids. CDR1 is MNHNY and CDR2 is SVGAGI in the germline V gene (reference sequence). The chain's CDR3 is CASSYTRGQGSDGYTF. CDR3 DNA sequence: TGTGCCAGCAGTTACACGCGGGGACAGGGAAGCGATGGCTACACCTTC.

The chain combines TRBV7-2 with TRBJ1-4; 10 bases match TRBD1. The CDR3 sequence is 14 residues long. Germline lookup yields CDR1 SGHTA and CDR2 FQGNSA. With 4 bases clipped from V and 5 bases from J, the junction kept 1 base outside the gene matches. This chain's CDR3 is CASSWTGGNEKLFF. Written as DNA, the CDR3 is TGTGCCAGCAGCTGGACAGGGGGGAATGAAAAACTGTTTTTT.

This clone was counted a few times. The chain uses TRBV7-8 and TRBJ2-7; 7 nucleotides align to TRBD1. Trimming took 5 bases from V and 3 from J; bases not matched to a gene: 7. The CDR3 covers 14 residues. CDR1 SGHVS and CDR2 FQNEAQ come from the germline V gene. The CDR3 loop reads CASSPETGNYEQYF. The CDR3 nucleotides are TGTGCCAGCAGCCCCGAGACAGGGAACTACGAGCAGTACTTC.

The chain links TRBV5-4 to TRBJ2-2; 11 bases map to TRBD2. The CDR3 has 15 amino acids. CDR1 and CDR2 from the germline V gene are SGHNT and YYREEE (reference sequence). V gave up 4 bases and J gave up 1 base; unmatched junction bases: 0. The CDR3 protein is CASSTSGRNTGELFF. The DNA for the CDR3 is TGTGCCAGCAGCACTAGCGGGAGGAACACCGGGGAGCTGTTTTTT.

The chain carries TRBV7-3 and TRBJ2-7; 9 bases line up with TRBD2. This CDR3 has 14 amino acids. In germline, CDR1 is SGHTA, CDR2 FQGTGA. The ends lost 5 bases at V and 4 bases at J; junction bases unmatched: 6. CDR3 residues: CASSRSGSGYEQYF. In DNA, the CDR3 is TGTGCCAGCAGCCGTAGCGGGAGCGGTTACGAGCAGTACTTC.

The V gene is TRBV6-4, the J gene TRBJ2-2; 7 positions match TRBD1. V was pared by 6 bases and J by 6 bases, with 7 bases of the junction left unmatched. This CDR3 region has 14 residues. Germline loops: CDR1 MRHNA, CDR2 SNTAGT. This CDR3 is CASRTGSFAGELFF. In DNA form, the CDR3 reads TGTGCCAGCAGGACAGGGTCGTTCGCCGGGGAGCTGTTTTTT.

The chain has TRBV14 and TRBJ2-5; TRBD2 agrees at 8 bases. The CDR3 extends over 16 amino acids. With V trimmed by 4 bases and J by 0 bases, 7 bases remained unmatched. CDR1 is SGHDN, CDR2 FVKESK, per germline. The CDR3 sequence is CASSPRASGYQETQYF. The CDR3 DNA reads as TGTGCCAGCAGCCCGCGGGCTAGCGGGTACCAAGAGACCCAGTACTTC.

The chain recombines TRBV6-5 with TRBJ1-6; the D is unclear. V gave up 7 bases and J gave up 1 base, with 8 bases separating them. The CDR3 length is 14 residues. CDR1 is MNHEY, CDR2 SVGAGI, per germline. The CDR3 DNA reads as TGTGCCAGCAACGGCAGGTCCTATAATTCACCCCTCCACTTT. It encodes CASNGRSYNSPLHF.

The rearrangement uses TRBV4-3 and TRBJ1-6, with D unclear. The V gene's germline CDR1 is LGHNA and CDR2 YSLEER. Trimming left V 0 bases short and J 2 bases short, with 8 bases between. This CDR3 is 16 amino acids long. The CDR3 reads CASSQDSGTYNSPLHF. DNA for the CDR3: TGCGCCAGCAGCCAAGATTCCGGGACCTATAATTCACCCCTCCACTTT.

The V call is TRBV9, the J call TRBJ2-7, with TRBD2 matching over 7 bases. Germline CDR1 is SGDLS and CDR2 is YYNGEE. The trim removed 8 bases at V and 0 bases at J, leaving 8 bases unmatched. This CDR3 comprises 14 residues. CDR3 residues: CASTAGEGSYEQYF. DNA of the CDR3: TGTGCCAGTACGGCCGGGGAGGGCTCCTACGAGCAGTACTTC.

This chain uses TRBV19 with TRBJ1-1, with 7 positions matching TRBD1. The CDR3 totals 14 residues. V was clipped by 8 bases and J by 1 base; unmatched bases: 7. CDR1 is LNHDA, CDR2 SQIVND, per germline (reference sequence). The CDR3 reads CASRSGTANTEAFF. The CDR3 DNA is TGTGCCAGTCGATCCGGGACAGCGAACACTGAAGCTTTCTTT.

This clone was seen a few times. The CDR3 bases are TGTGCCAGTAGTATGGAGTCTAGCGGGGCCGCCGGTACGCAGTATTTT. Amino acid sequence: CASSMESSGAAGTQYF. The chain joins TRBV19 to TRBJ2-3; TRBD2 matches 9 bases. The V and J ends lost 3 bases and 8 bases, in that order; junction bases with no gene match: 12. Germline V CDR1 and CDR2: LNHDA, SQIVND (reference sequence). This CDR3 contains 16 residues. The full variable domain, with the rest looked up from reference TRBV19 and TRBJ2-3, is DGGITQSPKYLFRKEGQNVTLSCEQNLNHDAMYWYRQDPGQGLRLIYYSQIVNDFQKGDIAEGYSVSREKKESFPLTVTSAQKNPTAFYLCASSMESSGAAGTQYFGPGTRLTVL.

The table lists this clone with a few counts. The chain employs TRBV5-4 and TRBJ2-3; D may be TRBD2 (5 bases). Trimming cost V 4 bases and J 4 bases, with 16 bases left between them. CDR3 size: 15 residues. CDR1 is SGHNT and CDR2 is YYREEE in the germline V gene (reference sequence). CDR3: CASSPAGKAPDTQYF. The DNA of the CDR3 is TGTGCCAGCAGCCCCGCCGGGAAGGCGCCAGATACGCAGTATTTT.

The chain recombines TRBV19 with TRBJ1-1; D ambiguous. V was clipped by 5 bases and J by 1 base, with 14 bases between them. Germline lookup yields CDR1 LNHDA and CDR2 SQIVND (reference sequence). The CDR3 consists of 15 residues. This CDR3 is CASSEVSVSNTEAFF. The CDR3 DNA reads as TGTGCCAGTAGTGAAGTTAGTGTGTCGAACACTGAAGCTTTCTTT.

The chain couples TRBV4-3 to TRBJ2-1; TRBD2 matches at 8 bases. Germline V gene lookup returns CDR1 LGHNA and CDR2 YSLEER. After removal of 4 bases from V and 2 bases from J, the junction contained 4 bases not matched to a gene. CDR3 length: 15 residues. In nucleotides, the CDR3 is TGCGCCAGCAGCCTGAGCGGGAGCACCTACAATGAGCAGTTCTTC. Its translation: CASSLSGSTYNEQFF.

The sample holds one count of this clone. In nucleotides, the CDR3 is TGTGCCAGCGGGCTGGCACAGGGGGCCGGAAAACTGTTTTTT. Its protein product is CASGLAQGAGKLFF. V usage is TRBV28 and J usage is TRBJ1-4, with 9 bases fitting TRBD1. CDR3 size: 14 residues. The V segment lost 8 bases and the J segment 10 bases; nucleotides outside the gene matches: 11. Germline loops: CDR1 MDHEN, CDR2 SYDVKM.

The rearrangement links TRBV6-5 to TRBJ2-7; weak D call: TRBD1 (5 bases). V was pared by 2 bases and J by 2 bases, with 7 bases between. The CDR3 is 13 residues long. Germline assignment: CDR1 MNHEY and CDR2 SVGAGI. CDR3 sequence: CASSYTDTYEQYF. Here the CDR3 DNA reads TGTGCCAGCAGTTACACGGACACCTACGAGCAGTACTTC.

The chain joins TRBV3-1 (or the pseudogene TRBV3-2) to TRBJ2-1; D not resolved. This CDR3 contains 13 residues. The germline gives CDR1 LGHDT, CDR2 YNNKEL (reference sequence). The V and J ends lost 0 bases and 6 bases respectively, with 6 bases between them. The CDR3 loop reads CASSQDSLNEQFF. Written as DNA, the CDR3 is TGTGCCAGCAGCCAAGATAGTCTCAATGAGCAGTTCTTC.

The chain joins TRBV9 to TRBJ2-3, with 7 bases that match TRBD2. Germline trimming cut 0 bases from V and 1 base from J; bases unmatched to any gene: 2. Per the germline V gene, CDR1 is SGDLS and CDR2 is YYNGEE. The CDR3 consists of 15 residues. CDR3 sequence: CASSVVAGRTDTQYF. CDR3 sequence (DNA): TGTGCCAGCAGCGTAGTAGCGGGCCGCACAGATACGCAGTATTTT.

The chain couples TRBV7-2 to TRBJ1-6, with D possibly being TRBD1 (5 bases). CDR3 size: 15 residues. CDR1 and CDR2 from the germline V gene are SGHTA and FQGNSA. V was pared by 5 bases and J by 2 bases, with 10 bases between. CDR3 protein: CASSPGTTYNSPLHF. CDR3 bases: TGTGCCAGCAGCCCCGGGACTACCTATAATTCACCCCTCCACTTT.

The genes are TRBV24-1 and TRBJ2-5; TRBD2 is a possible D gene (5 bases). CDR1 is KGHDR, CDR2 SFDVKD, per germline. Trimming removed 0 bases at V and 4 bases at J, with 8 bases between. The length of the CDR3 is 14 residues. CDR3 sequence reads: CATSDLEGLETQYF. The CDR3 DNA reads TGTGCCACCAGTGATTTGGAGGGTTTAGAGACCCAGTACTTC.

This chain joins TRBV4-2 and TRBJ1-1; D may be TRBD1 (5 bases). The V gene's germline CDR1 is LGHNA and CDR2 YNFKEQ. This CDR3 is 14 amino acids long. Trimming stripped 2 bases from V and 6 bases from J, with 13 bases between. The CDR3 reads CASSQQGLVAEAFF. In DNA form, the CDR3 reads TGTGCCAGCAGCCAACAGGGTCTTGTTGCTGAAGCTTTCTTT.

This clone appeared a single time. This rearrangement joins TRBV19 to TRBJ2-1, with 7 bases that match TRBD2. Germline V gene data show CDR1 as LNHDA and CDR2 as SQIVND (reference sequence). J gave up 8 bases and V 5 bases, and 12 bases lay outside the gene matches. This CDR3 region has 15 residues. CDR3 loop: CASSGRRTSKYEQFF. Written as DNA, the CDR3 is TGTGCCAGTAGTGGAAGACGGACTAGTAAGTATGAGCAGTTCTTC.

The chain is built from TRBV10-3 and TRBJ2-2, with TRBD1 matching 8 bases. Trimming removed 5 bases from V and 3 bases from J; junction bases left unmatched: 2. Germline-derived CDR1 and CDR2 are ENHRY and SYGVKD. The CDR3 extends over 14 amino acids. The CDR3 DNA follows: TGTGCCATCAGTACGGACAGGGACACCGGGGAGCTGTTTTTT. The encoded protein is CAISTDRDTGELFF.

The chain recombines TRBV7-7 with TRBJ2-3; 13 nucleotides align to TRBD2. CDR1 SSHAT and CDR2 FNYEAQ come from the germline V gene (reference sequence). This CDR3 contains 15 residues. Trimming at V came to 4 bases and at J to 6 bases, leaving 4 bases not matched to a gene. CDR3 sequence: CASSSGLAGVDTQYF. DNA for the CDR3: TGTGCCAGCAGCTCTGGACTAGCGGGGGTGGATACGCAGTATTTT.